The clone carrying this T cell receptor (beta chain) was detected only a few times. Its antigen remains unidentified. The entry originates in a study of blood T cells in healthy people across ages. About the study: The template switching approach captured approximately one barcoded beta molecule for every two T cells. Study results and caveats: The diversity estimates, figures obtained from one million T cells, were considered underestimates.

A second about 6 to 11 cycle PCR used barcoded and J-beta primers. TCRdb called the 5' RACE reads again in MiXCR, with one record for every CDR3 protein. Of around 800,000 distinct CDR3 sequences listed, about 26% are singletons. This same sample was also part of a study on T cells of mothers and their children. This second study notes: A primer called M1S, used in the second PCR, added sample barcodes and 2-4 random nucleotides. Every mother produced more than 8 million TCR beta CDR3 reads, whereas every child provided some 3 million.

Sequencing was done on a sample of blood. This receptor was identified in a boy aged 5-17 years in good health.

As DNA, the CDR3 is TGTGCCAGCTCACCCCTCCTAGGGGGCTACACCTTC. Its protein is CASSPLLGGYTF. The rearrangement uses TRBV18 and TRBJ1-2; D uncertain. Looked up from germline, CDR1 is KGHSH and CDR2 is LQKENI. The V end lost 3 bases, the J end lost 8 bases, and 10 bases lay between the germline ends. The CDR3 runs 12 residues.